What follows are 10 T cell receptor beta chains derived from one specimen sequenced in a study of T cell clones after liver transplantation (dated by TCRdb to the late 2010s). To prepare the library, the immunoSEQ multiplex PCR assay was applied. As stored in TCRdb, this immuneACCESS dataset retains in-frame rearrangements with V and J assigned. A fraction of the clones does not appear; measured against another copy, unresolved V genes explain less than half of the discrepancy, and the remainder lacks a known reason. For this sample the table gives about 76,000 clones, of which around four fifths were detected only once. The top ten hold less than 3.5% of the sample. The specimen was CD4+ T cells from blood, collected at the 22-month timepoint. These receptors originate from a human patient who received a liver transplant. Following a transplant, some T cells may be graft donor cells, not patient cells.

V and J are TRBV6-1 and TRBJ2-7, with 9 bases lining up with TRBD1. Germline V gene lookup returns CDR1 MNHNS and CDR2 SASEGT. This CDR3 spans 14 amino acids. J was trimmed by 3 bases and V by 6 bases; bases with no gene match: 6. In nucleotides, the CDR3 is TGTGCCAGCAGGCAATCGGGACAGGGCTACGAGCAGTACTTC. Translated: CASRQSGQGYEQYF.

This clone was detected only once. V and J are TRBV6-1 and TRBJ2-1; weak D call: TRBD2 (6 bases). The CDR3 runs to 16 residues. V lost 4 bases and J lost 0, with 13 bases in between. The V gene's germline CDR1 is MNHNS and CDR2 SASEGT. The CDR3 here is CASSGSEGISYNEQFF. CDR3 nucleotide sequence: TGTGCCAGCAGTGGCTCGGAGGGAATCTCCTACAATGAGCAGTTCTTC.

This chain links TRBV5-1 with TRBJ2-7; no clear D. The CDR3 is 17 residues long. V was clipped by 4 bases and J by 2 bases, with 22 bases between them. Germline V lookup: CDR1 SGHRS, CDR2 YFSETQ. CDR3 loop: CASSLALSSFVPYEQYF. The CDR3, as DNA: TGCGCCAGCAGCCTCGCCCTTAGCAGTTTTGTGCCCTACGAGCAGTACTTC.

The gene calls are TRBV6-5 and TRBJ1-2, with 7 bases matching TRBD1. The J segment lost 4 bases and the V segment lost 10 bases, leaving 9 bases of the junction unmatched. Germline V gene lookup returns CDR1 MNHEY and CDR2 SVGAGI. This CDR3 is 13 amino acids long. CDR3: CATSDRVRYGYTF. The CDR3 bases are TGTGCCACCTCCGACAGGGTACGCTATGGCTACACCTTC.

This CDR3 reads CASSQAGGNQPQHF. The CDR3 region has the DNA TGTGCCAGCAGCCAGGCAGGTGGCAATCAGCCCCAGCATTTT. The V call is TRBV6-6, the J call TRBJ1-5; D remains ambiguous. This CDR3 has 14 residues. V lost 6 bases, J lost 2 bases, and 11 bases lay in between. Germline loops: CDR1 MNHNY, CDR2 SVGAGI (reference sequence).

The chain is built from TRBV5-5 and TRBJ2-7; the D is unclear. Germline CDR1 reads SGHKS; CDR2 reads YYEKEE (reference sequence). Trimming took 2 bases from V and 1 from J, leaving 10 bases between them. CDR3 length: 14 amino acids. Written as DNA, the CDR3 is TGTGCCAGCAGCTTCTCGGCGAAGTCCTACGAGCAGTACTTC. Protein: CASSFSAKSYEQYF.

The chain is built from TRBV27 and TRBJ1-2, with D tentatively TRBD1 (6 bases). CDR1 and CDR2 (germline): MNHEY, SMNVEV (reference sequence). This CDR3 contains 14 residues. V lost 4 bases and J 8 bases, leaving 17 bases between the germline ends. The CDR3 loop reads CASSSTGQKKGYTF. In DNA form, the CDR3 reads TGTGCCAGCAGTTCCACGGGACAAAAAAAAGGCTACACCTTC.

This clone was observed once. This chain links TRBV7-9 with TRBJ2-5; 7 bases are shared with TRBD2. Trimming removed 2 bases from V and 2 bases from J; junction bases left unmatched: 5. This CDR3 is 15 amino acids long. Germline V gives CDR1 SEHNR, CDR2 FQNEAQ (reference sequence). The CDR3 nucleotides are TGTGCCAGCAGCTTATGGGGGGGTCCGCAAGAGACCCAGTACTTC. Amino acid sequence: CASSLWGGPQETQYF.

The chain uses TRBV11-2 and TRBJ2-3, with D possibly being TRBD2 (6 bases). Trimming pared 1 base from V and 7 bases from J, leaving 18 bases between. The CDR3 loop spans 16 amino acids. Germline V gene data show CDR1 as SGHAT and CDR2 as FQNNGV. DNA for the CDR3: TGTGCCAGCAGCTTAGTCCGCGGGCGGGAAACCCATACGCAGTATTTT. As protein: CASSLVRGRETHTQYF.

This CDR3 is CASSISPGTVNYGYTF. The CDR3 DNA follows: TGTGCCAGTAGTATATCCCCCGGGACAGTTAACTATGGCTACACCTTC. The chain recombines TRBV19 with TRBJ1-2; 7 bases agree with TRBD1. Trimming took 2 bases from V and 1 from J; bases not matched to a gene: 7. CDR3 length equals 16 residues. Per germline, CDR1 LNHDA and CDR2 SQIVND (reference sequence).